This TCR beta chain emerged from a study of cytomegalovirus exposure and HLA in healthy donors (dated by TCRdb to the late 2010s). Background for the entire study: An earlier analysis of approximately 640 of the donors reported 250 to 300 Gb of sequence data and some 120 million unique TCR beta sequences from 150 million to 200 million T cells. Roughly 300 gigabases of sequencing data and approximately 92 million unique TCR sequences made up an early release that covered several hundred HLA-typed donors. Of the roughly 400 genotyped donors, about 80% fell in the genetic ancestry cluster associated with self-reported Caucasian donors. The study was designed to test whether signatures of past pathogen exposure could be identified by cataloging public T cell receptors. Using immunosequencing, the study profiled T cell repertoires from about 610 subjects and related those repertoires to cytomegalovirus serostatus. Along with the roughly 700-subject first cohort, a separate validation cohort of roughly 110 different subjects was used. High-throughput TCR immunosequencing, statistical association of individual TCRs with disease status, and machine learning were combined to predict cytomegalovirus infection status. A later analysis re-analyzed previously published TCR beta repertoires from 660 or so donors and added high-resolution HLA genotyping to study TCR occurrence patterns. In the later analysis, no new phenotypic data were used to find candidate immune exposures; instead, reliance was placed on TCR beta sequences and their occurrence across donors. To decide whether each TCR beta V gene segment behaved as functional or pseudogenic, an earlier analysis of approximately 620 of the donors relied on high-throughput TCR beta sequencing. Alongside the repertoire data, information on donor age, sex, ethnicity and CMV serostatus was compiled. A later genetic analysis took genome-wide SNP genotypes for about three fifths of the roughly 700 donors and used that subset as a discovery cohort. Every discovery cohort repertoire had been produced on one sequencing platform. Both class I and class II loci were covered by HLA typing, at four-digit resolution. The number of donors typed differed by locus, with 629-630 for A, B, C, DRB1 and DQB1, 522 for DQA1, 606 for DPA1, and around 460 for DPB1. Because of strong linkage in the cohort, four to six DR-DQ haplotypes were treated as single units for association and clustering. Among around 400 genotyped donors of the cohort, an average of roughly 230,000 unique TCR beta nucleotide sequences was sequenced per donor, of which about 18% were non-productive.

The paper's findings and limits, for the study overall: A further reported finding was that TCR beta sequences accurately predicted the HLA-A and HLA-B alleles for most subjects in the first cohort. According to a later analysis, parvovirus B19, influenza, CMV and Epstein-Barr virus appeared linked to several top co-occurrence clusters. According to a later analysis, most CMV-associated TCR beta chains appeared to be HLA-restricted, and the HLA associations seemed to be driven largely by CMV exposure. Correlated functional status among segregating V segments might be attributable to linkage disequilibrium, but an unknown experimental factor could not be ruled out. In a later analysis, the rate of TCR association differed among HLA loci, with DRB1 alleles having the most associated TCRs and HLA-C alleles having the fewest. A later analysis associated about 17,000 TCR beta sequences with specific HLA alleles at a false discovery rate of 0.05. A few of the identified cytomegalovirus-associated TCR beta chains were confirmed in vitro to be specific for cytomegalovirus antigens. The classifier was reported to diagnose cytomegalovirus status with high specificity and sensitivity in both the original and validation cohorts. Because HLA typing was missing for some donors at each locus, association tests included only the typed subset. In the study, some 160 TCR beta chains were listed as associated with cytomegalovirus. Some IMGT-functional V segments, including TRBV6-2 and TRBV6-3, could not be distinguished by the 87-base-pair reads and were therefore excluded. The authors suggested that the approach could potentially be generalized to other disease states and immunological phenotypes. A cluster of highly shared sequence variants was judged likely to represent a technical artifact of the sequencing pipeline. When HLA alleles, especially DR and DQ, strongly co-occurred, TCR associations were difficult to assign to individual alleles. A later genetic analysis reported fewer N-insertions in productive TCRs among donors in an Asian-associated ancestry cluster than the approximately 700-donor mean. In a later analysis, HLA-associated TCR beta chains showed more clonal expansion and lower generation probabilities than non-associated chains that were equally common. Across donors, most TCR sequences were observed very rarely, whereas some public TCRs were present in many individuals. Sequencing depth was assumed to be roughly uniform across donors in the presence/absence analyses, though that assumption may not hold. CMV serostatus was the only immune exposure information available for the cohort. In this cohort, only TCR beta chains were sequenced, and detectable features were limited by the absence of alpha or paired-chain data. Because counts were too low, about 15 rarely observed V segments, including chromosome 9 orphons, were left out of the earlier analysis of 587 of the donors. Broadly in line with IMGT annotations, most TCR beta V segments showed up in productive rearrangements about 90% or about 30% of the time in an earlier analysis of several hundred of the donors. In a later genetic analysis, a missense DCLRE1C variant was associated with V-gene and J-gene trimming of TCR beta chains, and the association was replicated in an independent cohort.

The germline V gene sets CDR1 to SGHVS and CDR2 to FNYEAQ. Taken from cysteine to phenylalanine, the CDR3 has 16 residues. Only the CDR3 DNA is retained, 48 bases long and in frame from the first base. Clipping removes 6 bases from V and 1 base from J, with 8 as the unmatched junction base count. In total, around 600 healthy bone marrow donors made up the cohort. Cohort members were all nominally healthy when sampled, although unrecorded immune exposures were likely present. The donor was CMV seronegative and belonged to the group of 352 seronegative cohort members. Each donor provided a peripheral blood sample, and peripheral blood mononuclear cells were used for TCR beta sequencing. Genomic DNA was extracted from the blood cell samples with the Qiagen DNeasy Blood Extraction Kit. The method was the immunoSEQ multiplex PCR assay. For the multiplex PCR, a mixture combining 60 forward primers for TCR Vbeta segments and 13 reverse primers for TCR Jbeta segments was used. A multiplex PCR assay on genomic DNA amplified the CDR3 region of rearranged TCR beta genes. The amplified TCR beta libraries were sequenced on the Illumina HiSeq System as 87-base-pair reads. As for the authors' bioinformatics: A later analysis tallied about 77 million unique TCR beta chains across the approximately 670 repertoires, and about 12 million of those chains were shared by two or more donors. A nearest-neighbor algorithm error-corrected the raw reads and collapsed the reads into unique sequences, merging closely related sequences to remove PCR and sequencing errors. V, D and J gene segments were assigned by aligning CDR3 sequences to IMGT reference sequences. For a sequence to be retained, a match of at least six nucleotides to both a V gene segment and a J gene segment was required. Rearrangements were called productive when the CDR3 lacked stop codons and stayed in frame with V and J; all others were non-productive. CDR3 was defined according to IMGT convention as the region running from the second conserved V-encoded cysteine to the conserved J-encoded phenylalanine. In an earlier analysis of approximately 590 of the donors, sequences lacking an unambiguous match to a single V gene segment were excluded. An earlier analysis of several hundred of the donors called V segments functional above 56.7% productive rearrangements and segregating when the between-donor standard deviation exceeded 5%. A statistical classification framework was developed to diagnose cytomegalovirus status using the catalog of TCR beta chain sequences. A later analysis assigned V and J genes by comparing TCR nucleotide sequences with IMGT/GENE-DB human TR gene sequences. In a later analysis, CDR3 sequences and most-parsimonious VDJ recombination scenarios were assigned using the TCRdist pipeline. In a later analysis, each TCR beta chain was defined by its CDR3 amino acid sequence together with its V-gene family, and reads lacking a unique V-gene family were excluded. In a later analysis, a few hundred highly shared, low-generation-probability nucleotide sequences were removed to address suspected cross-contamination and a sequencing artifact. A later analysis calculated a clonal expansion index for each public chain from normalized within-repertoire ranks of inferred template counts. A later analysis computed generation probabilities with a VDJ recombination model fitted to out-of-frame rearrangements, and checked the results against IGoR. In a later analysis, hypergeometric tests were used to score TCR-TCR, TCR-HLA and TCR-CMV co-occurrence, with a repertoire-size bias correction applied to TCR pairs. In a later analysis, false discovery rates were estimated by permuting HLA or CMV assignments 20 times. In a later analysis, co-occurring TCRs were grouped using DBSCAN, and TCRdist sequence similarity was added for clustering within HLA-allele-positive subsets. For co-occurrence clustering, repertoires with fewer than 30,000 or more than 120,000 public chains were excluded, along with five repertoires with anomalous nucleotide sharing. This is the immuneACCESS table as TCRdb keeps it, with only in-frame sequences that have V and J called. A part of the clones is gone; compared with another copy, unresolved V genes explain less than half, and the rest is unexplained. V and J calls and clone size are given by that table; D and trimming were obtained from the DNA. This sample has roughly 100,000 clones in its table, and about 70% of those were observed once. The ten top clones hold approximately 0.8% of the sample.

This clone was detected a few times. No cognate antigen has been identified for it. One base away there is no much larger clone; base qualities are not given. The rearranged chain carries TRBV7-6 and TRBJ2-1; a stretch of 8 junction bases matches TRBD2. The receptor was derived from a boy aged 10-17 years in good health and CMV-seronegative. Sequenced sample: PBMCs. For the CDR3, the sequence is CASSLGLVPSYNEQFF. The bases read TGTGCCAGCAGTCTGGGACTAGTCCCATCCTACAATGAGCAGTTCTTC.